These 15 T cell receptor beta chains share one sample of origin, sequenced in a study of blood T cell repertoires in COVID-19 (dated by TCRdb to 2018 to 2020). The library was generated by the immunoSEQ multiplex PCR assay. What TCRdb holds here is the immuneACCESS table cut down to in-frame rearrangements. Part of the clones is not present; checked against another copy, under half of the missing clones reflect an unresolved V gene, and the others are unexplained. Across this sample there are about 62,000 clones, with more than 55% seen only once. The top ten clones comprise roughly 50% of the sample. The sample taken for sequencing was PBMCs or T cells enriched from blood (not recorded which). The receptor set was obtained from an older woman who had been exposed to COVID-19.

This clone was observed once. The chain has TRBV5-6 and TRBJ2-5; TRBD2 matches 9 bases. Germline CDR1 and CDR2: SGHDT and YYEEEE. The CDR3 sequence is 16 residues long. With V trimmed by 3 bases and J by 1 base, 7 bases remained unmatched. CDR3 nucleotides: TGTGCCAGCAGCTGGGAGGTAGCGGGGGTCCAAGAGACCCAGTACTTC. Residues: CASSWEVAGVQETQYF.

This chain uses TRBV24-1 with TRBJ2-3; D may be TRBD2 (6 bases). With 4 bases removed from V and 3 bases from J, the gap between germline ends came to 13 bases. The CDR3 extends over 15 amino acids. The V gene's germline CDR1 is KGHDR and CDR2 SFDVKD. CDR3 residues: CATSDSRLVTDTQYF. The CDR3 DNA follows: TGTGCCACCAGTGACTCCCGACTAGTTACAGATACGCAGTATTTT.

The chain links TRBV30 to TRBJ1-5, with no clear D. Deletions cut 5 bases from V and 2 bases from J, with 16 bases between. Germline V gene lookup returns CDR1 GTSNPN and CDR2 SVGIG (reference sequence). There are 15 residues in the CDR3. CDR3 in DNA: TGTGCCTGGGGTCCGGCGGGTGGAGGCAATCAGCCCCAGCATTTT. It is translated as CAWGPAGGGNQPQHF.

This clone was counted at least ten times. The chain combines TRBV19 with TRBJ2-5, with D hard to call. The germline V gene encodes CDR1 LNHDA and CDR2 SQIVND (reference sequence). The V gene lost 6 bases and the J gene lost 2 bases, with 13 bases spanning the gap. The CDR3 totals 14 residues. For the CDR3, the DNA is TGTGCCAGTAGCCGGGTCAGCGTGCAAGAGACCCAGTACTTC. It specifies CASSRVSVQETQYF.

The chain recombines TRBV24-1 with TRBJ1-4; TRBD1 matches 8 bases. This CDR3 contains 15 residues. After removal of 2 bases from V and 8 bases from J, the junction contained 6 bases not matched to a gene. Germline CDR1 reads KGHDR; CDR2 reads SFDVKD. CDR3 in amino acids: CATSDCDRGEEKLFF. The CDR3 nucleotides are TGTGCCACCAGTGATTGTGACAGGGGCGAAGAAAAACTGTTTTTT.

The J gene is TRBJ1-3, the V gene TRBV7-2; unclear D gene. This CDR3 is 13 amino acids long. Germline values: CDR1 SGHTA, CDR2 FQGNSA. Trimming pared 4 bases from V and 0 bases from J, leaving 4 bases between. In nucleotides, the CDR3 is TGTGCCAGCAGCTCTTACTCTGGAAACACCATATATTTT. It yields the protein CASSSYSGNTIYF.

This chain links TRBV28 with TRBJ1-2; no reliable D call. CDR1 MDHEN and CDR2 SYDVKM come from the germline V gene. The CDR3 totals 15 residues. Trimming took off 5 bases at V and 4 bases at J, with 17 bases between the two ends. For the CDR3, the DNA is TGTGCCAGCAGTGCAAAGGGCTCCGGAGGCTATGGCTACACCTTC. Translated: CASSAKGSGGYGYTF.

The chain has TRBV7-9 and TRBJ2-3, with 7 positions matching TRBD1. CDR1 is SEHNR, CDR2 FQNEAQ, per germline (reference sequence). The CDR3 sequence is 15 residues long. The V gene end was trimmed by 2 bases and the J gene end by 4 bases; junction bases not matched to a gene: 6. In DNA form, the CDR3 reads TGTGCCAGCAGCTTACTGGGGGACAGTGCAGATACGCAGTATTTT. It codes for CASSLLGDSADTQYF.

The chain is built from TRBV7-2 and TRBJ2-1, with TRBD2 matching 7 bases. The CDR3 has 16 amino acids. With V trimmed by 0 bases and J by 3 bases, 5 bases remained unmatched. Germline CDR1 is SGHTA and CDR2 is FQGNSA. The CDR3 reads CASSLARGGFYNEQFF. The CDR3, as DNA: TGTGCCAGCAGCTTAGCTCGCGGGGGTTTCTACAATGAGCAGTTCTTC.

The CDR3 sequence is CAWSGQLEQYF. The CDR3, as DNA: TGTGCCTGGAGCGGACAGCTAGAGCAGTACTTC. The chain carries TRBV30 and TRBJ2-7; D is perhaps TRBD1 (6 bases). The CDR3 has 11 residues. Trimming left V 3 bases short and J 7 bases short, with 10 bases between. CDR1 GTSNPN and CDR2 SVGIG come from the germline V gene (reference sequence).

J is TRBJ2-1 and V is TRBV28, with 7 nucleotides matching TRBD1. Germline V gives CDR1 MDHEN, CDR2 SYDVKM. J was trimmed by 5 bases and V by 6 bases; bases with no gene match: 10. CDR3 length: 15 residues. This chain's CDR3 is CASSSQDRSHNEQFF. The CDR3 nucleotides read TGTGCCAGCAGCTCTCAGGACAGGAGTCACAATGAGCAGTTCTTC.

V and J are TRBV6-6 and TRBJ1-3; D not resolved. V lost 1 base and J 4 bases, leaving 2 bases between the germline ends. The CDR3 is made up of 12 amino acids. The germline gives CDR1 MNHNY, CDR2 SVGAGI (reference sequence). The CDR3 DNA reads as TGTGCCAGCAGTTACTTAGGAAACACCATATATTTT. Protein product: CASSYLGNTIYF.

The V and J genes are TRBV7-9 and TRBJ2-1, with D possibly being TRBD2 (6 bases). V lost 1 base, J lost 5 bases, and 15 bases lay in between. The CDR3 consists of 16 residues. Looked up from germline, CDR1 is SEHNR and CDR2 is FQNEAQ (reference sequence). CDR3 in DNA: TGTGCCAGCAGCTTAGGGCGCGGGATCAACCACAATGAGCAGTTCTTC. Its translation is CASSLGRGINHNEQFF.

The J gene is TRBJ1-6, the V gene TRBV7-2; D is unclear. V shed 1 base and J shed 13 bases, with 17 bases lying between them. CDR1 and CDR2 (germline): SGHTA, FQGNSA. The CDR3 is 15 amino acids. This CDR3 reads CASSLGARSKSPLHF. CDR3 DNA: TGTGCCAGCAGCTTAGGGGCCAGGTCTAAATCCCCCCTCCACTTT.

The chain combines TRBV29-1 with TRBJ1-2; the D gene is possibly TRBD1 (6 bases). The CDR3 runs 14 residues. The ends were cut back, 7 bases at V and 8 bases at J, with 23 bases in the middle. Germline CDR1 and CDR2: SQVTM and ANQGSEA. CDR3 coding DNA: TGCAGCGCCACTTTAGCAGGGAGGGGGTTCGGCTACACCTTC. Its translation: CSATLAGRGFGYTF.